These T cell receptor beta chains were read from a single sample in a study of blood T cell repertoires in COVID-19. Clones were sequenced by immunoSEQ multiplex PCR, and TCRdb holds only the in-frame ones, with some missing. There are under 250,000 clones in the sample; 80% occur only once, and roughly 4.5% lies in the top ten. What was sequenced was PBMCs or T cells enriched from blood (not recorded which). Receptor source: a man aged 25-45 years with acute COVID-19. CDR3s include the opening cysteine and the closing phenylalanine or tryptophan. The order of the fields is CDR3 length, J gene, V gene, D gene, clone size, CDR3 DNA, CDR3 protein. A D gene is named only where the DNA matches it firmly. Some rows have no size entry. The others give once, few or many, or a class for an expanded clone.

length: 13; J: TRBJ2-7; V: TRBV4-1; D: .; size: .; DNA: TGCGCCAGCAGCCAAAACAGGGTCTACGAGCAGTACTTC; CDR3: CASSQNRVYEQYF
length: 13; J: TRBJ2-7; V: TRBV9; D: .; size: .; DNA: TGTGCCAGCAGCGTAGAAGGGGACTACGAGCAGTACTTC; CDR3: CASSVEGDYEQYF
length: 13; J: TRBJ1-1; V: TRBV9; D: .; size: once; DNA: TGTGCCAGCAGCGTTGGAGGAGCGACTGAAGCTTTCTTT; CDR3: CASSVGGATEAFF
length: 15; J: TRBJ1-5; V: TRBV9; D: .; size: .; DNA: TGTGCCAGCAGCGTAGAAGGCAGGGTCAATCAGCCCCAGCATTTT; CDR3: CASSVEGRVNQPQHF
length: 15; J: TRBJ1-1; V: TRBV18; D: TRBD1; size: .; DNA: TGTGCCAGCTCACGTGGGGCAGGGGGCAACACTGAAGCTTTCTTT; CDR3: CASSRGAGGNTEAFF
length: 15; J: TRBJ1-2; V: TRBV19; D: .; size: few; DNA: TGTGCCAGTAGTATGACCCGGACAGTTTTGGATGGCTACACCTTC; CDR3: CASSMTRTVLDGYTF
length: 16; J: TRBJ1-6; V: TRBV9; D: TRBD1; size: .; DNA: TGTGCCAGCAGCCCCAGGACAGGGGTGGGGAATTCACCCCTCCACTTT; CDR3: CASSPRTGVGNSPLHF
length: 14; J: TRBJ2-7; V: TRBV6-5; D: .; size: .; DNA: TGTGCCAGCAGTTACTCGCGGGGAACGTACGAGCAGTACTTC; CDR3: CASSYSRGTYEQYF
length: 14; J: TRBJ2-3; V: TRBV6-5; D: .; size: few; DNA: TGTGCCAGCAGTCCCGGACAGAGCACAGATACGCAGTATTTT; CDR3: CASSPGQSTDTQYF
length: 15; J: TRBJ1-1; V: TRBV5-1; D: .; size: .; DNA: TGCGCCAGCAGCTTGGTAGGGGCGGTGAACACTGAAGCTTTCTTT; CDR3: CASSLVGAVNTEAFF
length: 15; J: TRBJ2-1; V: TRBV6-5; D: TRBD1; size: .; DNA: TGTGCCAGCTCCTCGTCCGGGACAGGGTATAATGAGCAGTTCTTC; CDR3: CASSSSGTGYNEQFF
length: 13; J: TRBJ2-7; V: TRBV5-5; D: TRBD2; size: .; DNA: TGTGCCAGCAGCTTGGCTAGCGGATACGAGCAGTACTTC; CDR3: CASSLASGYEQYF
length: 16; J: TRBJ1-1; V: TRBV3-1/TRBV3-2; D: .; size: .; DNA: TGTGCCAGCAGCCAAGAGACAGTCTCCATGAACACTGAAGCTTTCTTT; CDR3: CASSQETVSMNTEAFF
length: 17; J: TRBJ1-2; V: TRBV18; D: .; size: .; DNA: TGTGCCAGCTCACGGGGCCAACTAACAGATCCTAACTATGGCTACACCTTC; CDR3: CASSRGQLTDPNYGYTF
length: 14; J: TRBJ2-3; V: TRBV19; D: .; size: .; DNA: TGTGCCAGTAGTACCCCGCACCCACAAGATACGCAGTATTTT; CDR3: CASSTPHPQDTQYF
length: 17; J: TRBJ2-2; V: TRBV7-3; D: TRBD1; size: .; DNA: TGTGCCAGCAGCTTCCTCGGGACAGGGGGCGGCACCGGGGAGCTGTTTTTT; CDR3: CASSFLGTGGGTGELFF
length: 12; J: TRBJ1-2; V: TRBV7-9; D: .; size: .; DNA: TGTGCCAGCAGCTTTAACAGGGAAGGCTACACCTTC; CDR3: CASSFNREGYTF
length: 13; J: TRBJ2-1; V: TRBV29-1; D: .; size: .; DNA: TGCAGCGTTTCCCCCCGGGGGGCCAATGAGCAGTTCTTC; CDR3: CSVSPRGANEQFF
length: 15; J: TRBJ1-2; V: TRBV19; D: .; size: .; DNA: TGTGCCAGTAGCCCCCCGGGTAATGCTAACTATGGCTACACCTTC; CDR3: CASSPPGNANYGYTF
length: 15; J: TRBJ1-2; V: TRBV29-1; D: TRBD1; size: once; DNA: TGCAGCGTTGGCCCTACCGGGACAGTCAACTATGGCTACACCTTC; CDR3: CSVGPTGTVNYGYTF
length: 13; J: TRBJ1-1; V: TRBV3-1/TRBV3-2; D: TRBD1; size: .; DNA: TGTGCCAGCTTCGCCTCAGGGGGAACTGAAGCTTTCTTT; CDR3: CASFASGGTEAFF
length: 11; J: TRBJ1-1; V: TRBV19; D: .; size: .; DNA: TGTGCCAGTAGTAGGACAGCTGAAGCTTTCTTT; CDR3: CASSRTAEAFF
length: 13; J: TRBJ1-5; V: TRBV18; D: .; size: .; DNA: TGTGCCAGCGCTCAGGGTAGCAATCAGCCCCAGCATTTT; CDR3: CASAQGSNQPQHF
length: 16; J: TRBJ2-1; V: TRBV7-9; D: TRBD2; size: .; DNA: TGTGCCAGCAGCTTAAAAAGAGTGACTAGCGGGTTTGAGCAGTTCTTC; CDR3: CASSLKRVTSGFEQFF
length: 14; J: TRBJ2-1; V: TRBV7-3; D: .; size: once; DNA: TGTGCCAGCAGCTTAACTGGAGGGTGGGGTGAGCAGTTCTTC; CDR3: CASSLTGGWGEQFF
length: 14; J: TRBJ2-5; V: TRBV5-1; D: .; size: .; DNA: TGCGCCAGCAGTGAAGGGCGCGACTACGAGACCCAGTACTTC; CDR3: CASSEGRDYETQYF
length: 16; J: TRBJ2-6; V: TRBV5-5; D: TRBD1; size: .; DNA: TGTGCCAGCAGCTCGACCAGGGGGACTGGGGCCAACGTCCTGACTTTC; CDR3: CASSSTRGTGANVLTF
length: 13; J: TRBJ1-5; V: TRBV19; D: .; size: .; DNA: TGTGCCAGTAGTGAGGACAGACGCCAGCCCCAGCATTTT; CDR3: CASSEDRRQPQHF
length: 14; J: TRBJ2-4; V: TRBV13; D: TRBD2; size: .; DNA: TGTGCCAGCAGCTCTAGCGGGGGCGACGACATTCAGTACTTC; CDR3: CASSSSGGDDIQYF
length: 15; J: TRBJ2-2; V: TRBV6-5; D: .; size: .; DNA: TGTGCCAGCAGTTACTCGATATCAGGGCCCGGGGAGCTGTTTTTT; CDR3: CASSYSISGPGELFF
length: 11; J: TRBJ1-1; V: TRBV12-3/TRBV12-4; D: TRBD1; size: .; DNA: TGTGCCAGCGGACAGGTTACCGAAGCTTTCTTT; CDR3: CASGQVTEAFF
length: 14; J: TRBJ2-3; V: TRBV6-5; D: TRBD1; size: .; DNA: TGTGCCAGCACCCCCGGGACAGCCACAGATACGCAGTATTTT; CDR3: CASTPGTATDTQYF
length: 14; J: TRBJ1-1; V: TRBV19; D: TRBD1; size: .; DNA: TGTGCCAGTAGTATCGGTACAGGGGCCTCTGAAGCTTTCTTT; CDR3: CASSIGTGASEAFF
length: 16; J: TRBJ1-1; V: TRBV5-1; D: .; size: .; DNA: TGCGCCAGCAGCTTGGCCTACCGGGTTAGGAACACTGAAGCTTTCTTT; CDR3: CASSLAYRVRNTEAFF
length: 13; J: TRBJ1-2; V: TRBV9; D: .; size: .; DNA: TGTGCCTCTCACCGAGGGGAGGGCTATGGCTACACCTTC; CDR3: CASHRGEGYGYTF
length: 13; J: TRBJ2-1; V: TRBV11-3; D: .; size: .; DNA: TGTGCCAGCAGCTTAGAAGGGGCCAATGAGCAGTTCTTC; CDR3: CASSLEGANEQFF
length: 14; J: TRBJ1-6; V: TRBV9; D: .; size: .; DNA: TGTGCCAGCAGCGACGGACAGTATAATTCACCCCTCCACTTT; CDR3: CASSDGQYNSPLHF
length: 14; J: TRBJ1-2; V: TRBV7-9; D: .; size: .; DNA: TGTGCCAGCAGCTTATTGTCTACAGCCTATGGCTACACCTTC; CDR3: CASSLLSTAYGYTF
length: 12; J: TRBJ1-2; V: TRBV6-2/TRBV6-3; D: TRBD1; size: .; DNA: TGTGCCAGCAGTCAACAGGGGGCTGGCTACACCTTC; CDR3: CASSQQGAGYTF
length: 13; J: TRBJ2-2; V: TRBV10-2; D: .; size: .; DNA: TGCGCCAGCAGACAGGCACCCACCGGGGAGCTGTTTTTT; CDR3: CASRQAPTGELFF
length: 14; J: TRBJ1-2; V: TRBV4-1; D: .; size: .; DNA: TGCGCCAGCAGCCACCCAGGACAGAACTATGGCTACACCTTC; CDR3: CASSHPGQNYGYTF
length: 16; J: TRBJ1-6; V: TRBV9; D: TRBD1; size: .; DNA: TGTGCCAGCAGCGGTGGGAGGGGGACAGGGTATTCACCCCTCCACTTT; CDR3: CASSGGRGTGYSPLHF
length: 19; J: TRBJ1-2; V: TRBV5-5; D: TRBD1; size: .; DNA: TGTGCCAGCAGCCCCCTCAACCGGGACAGGGTTGTTCAAGGCTATGGCTACACCTTC; CDR3: CASSPLNRDRVVQGYGYTF
length: 16; J: TRBJ1-2; V: TRBV9; D: TRBD1; size: .; DNA: TGTGCCAGCTCCCAAGGGGGGAAGGGGGCGGGCCATGGCTACACCTTC; CDR3: CASSQGGKGAGHGYTF
length: 10; J: TRBJ1-2; V: TRBV7-9; D: .; size: .; DNA: TGTGCCAGCAGCAGCAATGGCTACACCTTC; CDR3: CASSSNGYTF
length: 13; J: TRBJ1-4; V: TRBV6-1; D: .; size: medium-sized; DNA: TGTGCCAGCAGTGGAGCCTTTAATGAAAAACTGTTTTTT; CDR3: CASSGAFNEKLFF
length: 17; J: TRBJ2-5; V: TRBV7-6; D: TRBD1; size: .; DNA: TGTGCCAGCAGCCCAAGCACCGCGACAGGGGTCGGCGAGACCCAGTACTTC; CDR3: CASSPSTATGVGETQYF